This T cell receptor (beta chain) derives from a study of shared clonotypes between healthy human individuals. Study-level information: Donors had three CD4 naive, three CD4 memory, two CD8 naive and one CD8 memory plate apiece.

Details on this clone: A much more abundant neighbour one base away suggests this may be a read error. Additional DNA sequences in this sample encode the identical CDR3.

The deep-level immunoSEQ assay was used. Libraries were prepared by immunoSEQ multiplex PCR; TCRdb keeps only in-frame clonotypes and omits some of them. The sample gives 2 million to 2.5 million clones, roughly 93% of which show up once; about 0.39% is in the top ten. Germline V gene lookup returns CDR1 SGHRS and CDR2 YFSETQ. V lost 2 bases and J lost 4, with 3 bases in between. This CDR3 contains 11 residues. The receptor was isolated from a man aged 18 to 30 in good health. Some clones in this sample may be carry-over from other donors' samples. This chain connects TRBV5-1 to TRBJ2-5; D not resolved. Sequencing was carried out using naive CD4+ T cells from PBMCs. As to subset: CD45RA+ positively selected. The CDR3 is CASSFRETQYF. DNA for the CDR3: TGCGCCAGCAGCTTTCGAGAGACCCAGTACTTC.